The 27 T cell receptor beta chains below come from one sample, sequenced in a study of blood T cell repertoires in COVID-19. Sequencing used immunoSEQ multiplex PCR; TCRdb keeps in-frame clones, though not all of them. The sample lists approximately 72,000 clones; around nine tenths were seen once. Sequenced: peripheral blood. These receptors all stem from a man between 60 and 75 years old with acute or convalescent COVID-19.

This chain uses TRBV3-1 (or the pseudogene TRBV3-2) with TRBJ1-2, with D hard to call. Trimming removed 0 bases at V and 8 bases at J, with 13 bases between. This CDR3 contains 14 residues. Germline V gives CDR1 LGHDT, CDR2 YNNKEL (reference sequence). The CDR3: CASSQELPPRGYTF. The CDR3 DNA reads TGTGCCAGCAGCCAAGAACTCCCCCCCCGCGGCTACACCTTC.

This clone was recorded only once. This chain links TRBV3-1 (or the pseudogene TRBV3-2) with TRBJ2-3, with TRBD2 as a possible D gene (6 bases). CDR1 LGHDT and CDR2 YNNKEL come from the germline V gene (reference sequence). Deletions cut 1 base from V and 2 bases from J, with 19 bases between. The CDR3 loop spans 18 amino acids. The DNA for the CDR3 is TGTGCCAGCAGCCAAGGTCTGGCGGGGCCACTCCTCACAGATACGCAGTATTTT. Its translation is CASSQGLAGPLLTDTQYF.

The chain combines TRBV4-1 with TRBJ2-1, with 11 positions matching TRBD2. The germline CDR1 and CDR2 sequences are MGHRA and YSYEKL. Trimming removed 3 bases from V and 10 bases from J; junction bases left unmatched: 11. The CDR3 is 16 residues long. CDR3 sequence (DNA): TGCGCCAGCAGCCACGGAGAGGTAGCGGGGGGGCCCGAGCAGTTCTTC. Encoded protein: CASSHGEVAGGPEQFF.

The gene calls are TRBV7-9 and TRBJ2-4; 8 bases line up with TRBD1. Germline trimming cut 5 bases from V and 6 bases from J; bases unmatched to any gene: 12. The CDR3 totals 16 residues. Germline V gives CDR1 SEHNR, CDR2 FQNEAQ (reference sequence). CDR3 nucleotide sequence: TGTGCCAGCAGCCCATACAGGGGGTCTTCCGGAAACATTCAGTACTTC. This translates into CASSPYRGSSGNIQYF. Combining the CDR3 with reference TRBV7-9 and TRBJ2-4 gives the whole variable domain DTGVSQNPRHKITKRGQNVTFRCDPISEHNRLYWYRQTLGQGPEFLTYFQNEAQLEKSRLLSDRFSAERPKGSFSTLEIQRTEQGDSAMYLCASSPYRGSSGNIQYFGAGTRLSVL.

The chain joins TRBV18 to TRBJ2-3, with TRBD2 identical over 10 bases. The germline V gene encodes CDR1 KGHSH and CDR2 LQKENI. This CDR3 comprises 18 residues. After removal of 0 bases from V and 5 bases from J, the junction contained 11 bases not matched to a gene. The CDR3 loop reads CASSPPRLSGGALDTQYF. The CDR3, as DNA: TGTGCCAGCTCACCACCGAGACTAAGCGGGGGGGCATTAGATACGCAGTATTTT.

The chain is built from TRBV29-1 and TRBJ2-5, with a tentative D call TRBD1 (6 bases). Looked up from germline, CDR1 is SQVTM and CDR2 is ANQGSEA. The CDR3 is 12 amino acids. With 6 bases removed from V and 1 base from J, the gap between germline ends came to 9 bases. CDR3 residues: CSVGQSQETQYF. As DNA, the CDR3 is TGCAGCGTCGGACAGTCCCAAGAGACCCAGTACTTC.

The rearrangement uses TRBV5-8 and TRBJ2-3; TRBD2 matches at 9 bases. Germline V lookup: CDR1 SGHTS, CDR2 YDEGEE. CDR3 size: 15 residues. After removal of 4 bases from V and 1 base from J, the junction contained 4 bases not matched to a gene. The CDR3 region has the DNA TGTGCCAGCAGCCCTAGCGGGGCCCGCACAGATACGCAGTATTTT. This gives the protein CASSPSGARTDTQYF.

The chain has TRBV3-1 (or the pseudogene TRBV3-2) and TRBJ1-2, with D uncertain. Germline assignment: CDR1 LGHDT and CDR2 YNNKEL (reference sequence). Trimming stripped 1 base from V and 4 bases from J, with 13 bases between. This CDR3 contains 15 residues. CDR3 in amino acids: CASSQASGTAYGYTF. CDR3 nucleotides: TGTGCCAGCAGCCAAGCGTCGGGAACGGCCTATGGCTACACCTTC.

The chain uses TRBV2 and TRBJ1-2; 9 nucleotides align to TRBD1. CDR1 and CDR2 (germline): SNHLY, FYNNEI. CDR3 length: 13 residues. V trimming: 6 bases; J trimming: 4 bases; junction bases outside the gene matches: 3. The CDR3 is CASRGQGSYGYTF. Here the CDR3 DNA reads TGTGCCAGCAGGGGACAGGGTAGCTATGGCTACACCTTC.

The chain carries TRBV3-1 (or the pseudogene TRBV3-2) and TRBJ2-5, with D possibly TRBD2 on 5 matching bases. The CDR3 loop spans 13 amino acids. The V and J ends lost 7 bases and 2 bases respectively, with 11 bases between them. Germline V gene data show CDR1 as LGHDT and CDR2 as YNNKEL (reference sequence). CDR3 sequence: CASTWSGQETQYF. CDR3 DNA: TGTGCCAGCACTTGGTCGGGACAAGAGACCCAGTACTTC.

The V gene is TRBV13, the J gene TRBJ1-1, with D possibly being TRBD1 (5 bases). Germline values: CDR1 PRHDT, CDR2 FYEKMQ (reference sequence). There are 14 residues in the CDR3. Trimming cost V 3 bases and J 0 bases, with 8 bases left between them. CDR3 loop: CASSFRGVNTEAFF. The DNA of the CDR3 is TGTGCCAGCAGCTTCCGGGGGGTGAACACTGAAGCTTTCTTT.

The chain carries TRBV29-1 and TRBJ2-3; D is unresolved. CDR3 length equals 11 residues. Germline V gene data show CDR1 as SQVTM and CDR2 as ANQGSEA. V lost 8 bases, J lost 8 bases, and 14 bases lay in between. The CDR3 bases are TGCAGCTCTGACCTAGGAGTTACGCAGTATTTT. It encodes CSSDLGVTQYF.

The chain carries TRBV30 and TRBJ1-6; 11 bases are shared with TRBD1. Germline V lookup: CDR1 GTSNPN, CDR2 SVGIG (reference sequence). V lost 6 bases and J lost 1; bases outside the gene matches: 5. The CDR3 has 16 residues. CDR3 bases: TGTGCCTGCCGGGACAGGGGGGGATCCTATAATTCACCCCTCCACTTT. It codes for CACRDRGGSYNSPLHF.

In this sample, this clone turned up once. The CDR3 nucleotides are TGTGCCAGCAGCCAAGCTGGACTAGCGGGGCCTCCAGGTCCCACAGATACGCAGTATTTT. It specifies CASSQAGLAGPPGPTDTQYF. This chain uses TRBV4-2 with TRBJ2-3; 12 bases align to TRBD2. Trimming cost V 1 base and J 2 bases; bases outside gene matches: 13. Germline loops: CDR1 LGHNA, CDR2 YNFKEQ. This CDR3 is built from 20 residues.

The rearrangement uses TRBV9 and TRBJ1-1, with D possibly being TRBD1 (5 bases). CDR1 and CDR2 (germline): SGDLS, YYNGEE. V shed 0 bases and J shed 8 bases, with 11 bases lying between them. The CDR3 has 13 amino acids. For the CDR3, the DNA is TGTGCCAGCAGCGTAGTAGACAGTTTGGAAGCTTTCTTT. Its protein product is CASSVVDSLEAFF. Based on the CDR3 plus reference TRBV9 and TRBJ1-1, the full variable domain is DSGVTQTPKHLITATGQRVTLRCSPRSGDLSVYWYQQSLDQGLQFLIQYYNGEERAKGNILERFSAQQFPDLHSELNLSSLELGDSALYFCASSVVDSLEAFFGQGTRLTVV.

The V and J genes are TRBV24-1 and TRBJ2-5; maybe TRBD2 (7 bases). The length of the CDR3 is 14 residues. Germline V CDR1 and CDR2: KGHDR, SFDVKD. V lost 4 bases and J 3 bases, leaving 11 bases between the germline ends. The DNA of the CDR3 is TGTGCCACCAGTGAAACAGGGACTAAAGAGACCCAGTACTTC. This sequence encodes CATSETGTKETQYF.

This sequence joins TRBV11-2 and TRBJ2-3; 8 nucleotides align to TRBD2. J was trimmed by 2 bases and V by 0 bases; bases with no gene match: 4. The CDR3 has 16 amino acids. Germline V gene data show CDR1 as SGHAT and CDR2 as FQNNGV. The CDR3 DNA reads TGTGCCAGCAGCTTAGAAATAGCGGGGTCCACAGATACGCAGTATTTT. It codes for CASSLEIAGSTDTQYF.

The genes are TRBV7-9 and TRBJ1-2; 8 positions match TRBD1. The CDR3 has 16 residues. Per the germline V gene, CDR1 is SEHNR and CDR2 is FQNEAQ (reference sequence). The V and J ends lost 0 bases and 4 bases, in that order; junction bases with no gene match: 7. The CDR3 protein is CASSLAGTGGAYGYTF. DNA of the CDR3: TGTGCCAGCAGCTTAGCCGGGACAGGAGGGGCCTATGGCTACACCTTC.

J is TRBJ1-2 and V is TRBV3-1 (or the pseudogene TRBV3-2); TRBD1 agrees at 8 bases. After removal of 5 bases from V and 4 bases from J, the junction contained 6 bases not matched to a gene. CDR1 and CDR2 (germline): LGHDT, YNNKEL (reference sequence). This CDR3 is 14 amino acids long. This CDR3 is CASSDQGALYGYTF. CDR3 nucleotide sequence: TGTGCCAGCAGCGATCAGGGGGCTCTCTATGGCTACACCTTC.

CDR3 amino acids: CASSQDVGRPLLFF. Written as DNA, the CDR3 is TGTGCCAGCAGCCAAGATGTGGGCCGCCCTTTACTGTTCTTC. The chain has TRBV14 and TRBJ2-1; D unclear. This CDR3 is built from 14 residues. Trimming cost V 0 bases and J 15 bases, with 18 bases left between them. The germline V gene encodes CDR1 SGHDN and CDR2 FVKESK.

J is TRBJ2-5 and V is TRBV18; TRBD1 might be the D (5 bases). With 0 bases removed from V and 3 bases from J, the gap between germline ends came to 11 bases. The CDR3 totals 15 residues. CDR1 is KGHSH, CDR2 LQKENI, per germline. In DNA form, the CDR3 reads TGTGCCAGCTCACCACCGTCTCCAGGGAAAGAGACCCAGTACTTC. Encoded protein: CASSPPSPGKETQYF.

The chain has TRBV15 and TRBJ1-2; no clear D. CDR3 length: 14 amino acids. In germline, CDR1 is LNHNV, CDR2 YYDKDF (reference sequence). V was cut by 0 bases and J by 7 bases, with 12 bases left in between. CDR3 nucleotides: TGTGCCACCAGCAGAGATTCAGCGTTCCCTGGCTACACCTTC. It yields the protein CATSRDSAFPGYTF.

The chain is built from TRBV27 and TRBJ2-1; TRBD1 agrees at 9 bases. Germline CDR1 is MNHEY and CDR2 is SMNVEV (reference sequence). This CDR3 contains 14 residues. V was pared by 10 bases and J by 1 base, with 5 bases of the junction left unmatched. CDR3 nucleotides: TGTGCCACCCAGGGACAGGGTTCCTACAATGAGCAGTTCTTC. Amino acid sequence: CATQGQGSYNEQFF.

This rearrangement joins TRBV19 to TRBJ1-1; possibly TRBD1 for D (5 bases). V was pared by 5 bases and J by 6 bases, with 13 bases between. This CDR3 spans 13 amino acids. Per germline, CDR1 LNHDA and CDR2 SQIVND (reference sequence). CDR3 amino acids: CASSPVWGAEAFF. CDR3 DNA: TGTGCCAGTAGTCCTGTGTGGGGCGCTGAAGCTTTCTTT.

V is TRBV5-4 and J is TRBJ1-6, with D uncertain. Germline CDR1 is SGHNT and CDR2 is YYREEE (reference sequence). V was shortened by 0 bases and J by 10 bases, with 8 bases between the two germline ends. This CDR3 is 13 amino acids long. CDR3 nucleotide sequence: TGTGCCAGCAGCTTGGAACCGAGCTCACCCCTCCACTTT. Protein product: CASSLEPSSPLHF.

The chain has TRBV6-2 or TRBV6-3 and TRBJ2-7, with D perhaps matching TRBD1 (6 bases). The CDR3 is made up of 15 amino acids. Trimming left V 5 bases short and J 0 bases short, with 14 bases between. Germline CDR1 MNHEY, CDR2 SVGEGT. The CDR3 sequence is CASSAQQGFSYEQYF. CDR3 nucleotides: TGTGCCAGCAGTGCCCAACAGGGTTTCTCCTACGAGCAGTACTTC.

The chain is built from TRBV6-1 and TRBJ1-2; maybe TRBD1 (5 bases). The germline gives CDR1 MNHNS, CDR2 SASEGT. The CDR3 consists of 16 residues. Trimming stripped 2 bases from V and 0 bases from J, with 13 bases between. The CDR3 reads CASSESPDTSNYGYTF. The CDR3 DNA is TGTGCCAGCAGTGAAAGCCCGGACACCTCTAACTATGGCTACACCTTC.